The clone carrying this TCR beta chain was found a few times. Participants' own reports of clinical history determined their cohort assignment. Original processing notes: Estimation of nucleated cell counts was performed using reference gene primer amplification. TCRdb's table, derived via immunoSEQ multiplex PCR, lists solely in-frame clones and lacks some. V, J and clone size are taken as reported in that table, and D and trimming were inferred from the DNA itself. This table holds about 150,000 clones, about 80% found once. This specimen belongs to a study of blood T cell repertoires in COVID-19. Across the study: Acute and convalescent COVID-19 specimens originated in the United States, Italy and Spain. PBMCs, B-cell-depleted T cells, or T cells provided the cDNA or gDNA that made up the material.

This CDR3 spans 16 amino acids. Losses at the gene ends were 0 bases for V and 6 bases for J; bases not matched to a gene: 7. Germline loops: CDR1 MNHEY, CDR2 SVGEGT. The V and J genes are TRBV6-2 or TRBV6-3 and TRBJ1-5, with 8 bases aligning to TRBD1. The sample comprised PBMCs or T cells enriched from blood (not recorded which). The clonotype was recovered from a man over 45 who had recovered from COVID-19. CDR3 protein: CASSYSGRGRLQPQHF. As DNA, the CDR3 is TGTGCCAGCAGTTACTCGGGCAGGGGGCGGCTTCAGCCCCAGCATTTT.